This is a list of T cell receptor beta chains from one sample in a study of monozygotic twins with inflammatory bowel disease. From the 5' RACE reads, TCRdb lists one entry per CDR3 protein and no DNA. The table for this sample gives 400,000 to 500,000 distinct CDR3 sequences. Sequencing was carried out using blood. Every receptor here comes from a human donor with ulcerative colitis or Crohn's disease, or a healthy co-twin of an affected twin (not recorded which). Both conserved end residues are part of each CDR3.

TRBJ1-1 | TRBV13 | CASRPGQIMNTEAFF
TRBJ2-2 | TRBV28 | CASMSGVGTGELFF
TRBJ2-7 | TRBV7-3 | CASSLGDGDYEQYF
TRBJ2-3 | TRBV29-1 | CSVDGWTGLADTQYF
TRBJ2-3 | TRBV28 | CASSEAGAKKDTQYF
TRBJ2-1 | TRBV27 | CASRDSGLYNEQFF
TRBJ1-1 | TRBV29-1 | CSVTGDNTEAFF
TRBJ1-2 | TRBV4-1 | CASSQDPDRFYGYTF
TRBJ2-7 | TRBV5-6 | CASQEQGAYEQYF
TRBJ2-6 | TRBV29-1 | CSVDPGSGANVLTF
TRBJ2-7 | TRBV27 | CASSLSGDRPFEQYF
TRBJ2-7 | TRBV12-3/TRBV12-4 | CASSLGSQDYEQYF
TRBJ1-2 | TRBV6-5 | CASSYGGLGYTF
TRBJ2-1 | TRBV12-3/TRBV12-4 | CASRPPGTEQFF
TRBJ1-2 | TRBV4-1 | CASSHPGLFSYGYTF
TRBJ2-3 | TRBV6-1 | CASTARQGGNWVRTQYF
TRBJ2-1 | TRBV11-2 | CASSLVSGSVSYNEQFF
TRBJ1-4 | TRBV27 | CASSSLQGAAEKLFF
TRBJ2-3 | TRBV7-9 | CASSFERGTDTQYF
TRBJ2-3 | TRBV9 | CASSVVDGRAFDTQYF
TRBJ2-1 | TRBV3-1 | CASSLIGRTTPKNEQFF
TRBJ2-1 | TRBV27 | CASRLTGTGGIEQFF
TRBJ2-7 | TRBV30 | CAWSVYYEQYF
TRBJ2-3 | TRBV7-3 | CASSPTGPADTQYF
TRBJ2-1 | TRBV20-1 | CSARPLAGAYNEQFF
TRBJ2-5 | TRBV11-2 | CASSRPIGGKTQYF
TRBJ2-5 | TRBV6-5 | CATWTADRKTQYF